This T cell receptor beta chain was retrieved from a study of shared clonotypes between healthy human individuals. Study summary: Three CD4 naive, three CD4 memory, two CD8 naive and one CD8 memory plate were used per donor.

Donors were healthy HIV-negative adults without recent acute infections or vaccinations. The data were produced by immunoSEQ multiplex PCR, yet TCRdb's version contains in-frame clones alone and is incomplete. The top ten clones hold around 0.47% of a sample with about 1.5 million clones, approximately 98% of them seen once. V lost 2 bases and J lost 2, with 8 bases in between. This CDR3 has 14 residues. The germline gives CDR1 MDHEN, CDR2 SYDVKM. This clone was observed once. This receptor was obtained from a man aged 25 to 45 in good health. This chain connects TRBV28 to TRBJ2-3; D not certain. Sequenced: naive CD4+ T cells sorted from blood. Sample subset: CD45RA+ positively selected. The CDR3, as DNA: TGTGCCAGCAGTTTAGATCTGTCCACAGATACGCAGTATTTT. It specifies CASSLDLSTDTQYF. Based on the CDR3 plus reference TRBV28 and TRBJ2-3, the full variable domain is DVKVTQSSRYLVKRTGEKVFLECVQDMDHENMFWYRQDPGLGLRLIYFSYDVKMKEKGDIPEGYSVSREKKERFSLILESASTNQTSMYLCASSLDLSTDTQYFGPGTRLTVL.